This passage covers 26 T cell receptor beta chains from one sample sequenced in a study of CD8+CD57+ T cells in acquired aplastic anemia. Genomic DNA, serving as template, underwent TCR beta VDJ and CDR3 profiling. TCRdb processed the reads anew with MiXCR; each CDR3 protein has one entry. The sample lists 180,000 or so distinct CDR3 sequences; about half were seen once. Sequencing was performed on sorted CD4+, CD8+, or CD8+CD57+ T cells (not recorded which) from PBMCs. Every receptor here comes from a human donor in good health.

This rearrangement joins TRBV19 to TRBJ2-7, with D tentatively TRBD1 (6 bases). Germline V gene lookup returns CDR1 LNHDA and CDR2 SQIVND (reference sequence). This CDR3 has 13 residues. Trimming shortened V by 3 bases and J by 7 bases, and 13 bases separated the two germline ends. CDR3 in DNA: TGTGCCAGTAGTATGTTGCTAGGGGGTGAGCAGTACTTC. Its protein product is CASSMLLGGEQYF.

This clonotype was seen at least ten times. The chain has TRBV7-9 and TRBJ2-7; 8 bases fit TRBD1. The CDR3 extends over 14 amino acids. J gave up 3 bases and V 4 bases, and 5 bases lay outside the gene matches. Germline V CDR1 and CDR2: SEHNR, FQNEAQ (reference sequence). The DNA for the CDR3 is TGTGCCAGCAGCTACCCCGGGACAGGCTACGAGCAGTACTTC. Translating gives CASSYPGTGYEQYF. Full variable domain (remainder filled in from reference TRBV7-9 and TRBJ2-7): DTGVSQNPRHKITKRGQNVTFRCDPISEHNRLYWYRQTLGQGPEFLTYFQNEAQLEKSRLLSDRFSAERPKGSFSTLEIQRTEQGDSAMYLCASSYPGTGYEQYFGPGTRLTVT.

The chain is built from TRBV10-3 and TRBJ2-7, with 9 bases fitting TRBD2. Losses at the gene ends were 4 bases for V and 2 bases for J; bases not matched to a gene: 12. Germline assignment: CDR1 ENHRY and CDR2 SYGVKD. The CDR3 has 17 residues. CDR3 DNA sequence: TGTGCCATCAGTGGGTCAGGGGAGACTAGCGGCACCTACGAGCAGTACTTC. Encoded protein: CAISGSGETSGTYEQYF.

Note on this clonotype: A much bigger clone sits one base away, suggesting this may be a read error. The rearrangement links TRBV6-5 to TRBJ1-1, with 7 positions matching TRBD1. The CDR3 runs 15 residues. Germline trimming cut 8 bases from V and 5 bases from J; bases unmatched to any gene: 14. Germline V CDR1 and CDR2: MNHEY, SVGAGI. In DNA form, the CDR3 reads TGTGCCAGCGGTCACAGGGGCGTGCCGCAAACTGAAGCTTTCTTT. This codes for CASGHRGVPQTEAFF.

This clonotype was counted at least ten times. This chain links TRBV29-1 with TRBJ2-7, with 15 bases aligning to TRBD2. CDR1 is SQVTM, CDR2 ANQGSEA, per germline. The V and J ends lost 4 bases and 6 bases, in that order; junction bases with no gene match: 7. The CDR3 contains 15 residues. CDR3 region: CSVARTSGRAGEQYF. The CDR3 DNA is TGCAGCGTTGCTCGGACTAGCGGGAGGGCCGGCGAGCAGTACTTC.

The sample holds many counts of this clonotype. The chain uses TRBV20-1 and TRBJ2-1; 8 bases map to TRBD1. Trimming at V came to 1 base and at J to 0 bases, leaving 5 bases not matched to a gene. Looked up from germline, CDR1 is DFQATT and CDR2 is SNEGSKA (reference sequence). This CDR3 comprises 16 residues. In DNA, the CDR3 is TGCAGTGCTAGAGGGGACACAGGGGGCTCCTACAATGAGCAGTTCTTC. It codes for CSARGDTGGSYNEQFF.

The chain recombines TRBV5-4 with TRBJ2-7; 8 bases map to TRBD1. Germline V lookup: CDR1 SGHNT, CDR2 YYREEE (reference sequence). J was trimmed by 1 base and V by 2 bases; bases with no gene match: 5. The CDR3 has 15 amino acids. For the CDR3, the DNA is TGTGCCAGCAGCTTCCGGACAGGGCGTTCCTACGAGCAGTACTTC. Encoded protein: CASSFRTGRSYEQYF. The full variable domain, with the rest looked up from reference TRBV5-4 and TRBJ2-7, is ETGVTQSPTHLIKTRGQQVTLRCSSQSGHNTVSWYQQALGQGPQFIFQYYREEENGRGNFPPRFSGLQFPNYSSELNVNALELDDSALYLCASSFRTGRSYEQYFGPGTRLTVT.

This clonotype was observed many times. V gene TRBV7-9 combines with J gene TRBJ2-1; TRBD2 aligns across 7 bases. The CDR3 runs 15 residues. The V segment lost 5 bases and the J segment 0 bases; nucleotides outside the gene matches: 4. Germline V gene sequence: CDR1 SEHNR, CDR2 FQNEAQ (reference sequence). CDR3 bases: TGTGCCAGCAGCCCGACTAGCTACTCCTACAATGAGCAGTTCTTC. Protein sequence: CASSPTSYSYNEQFF.

As concerns this clonotype: This sequence may be a read error, since a much larger clone differs from it by one base. This sequence joins TRBV11-2 and TRBJ2-3; possibly TRBD1 for D (6 bases). Trimming removed 4 bases at V and 2 bases at J, with 19 bases between. Per the germline V gene, CDR1 is SGHAT and CDR2 is FQNNGV. The CDR3 totals 17 residues. As DNA, the CDR3 is TGTGCCAGCAGCTGGGGGCCGGCGATTAGCCCCACAGATACGCAGTATTTT. This codes for CASSWGPAISPTDTQYF.

This rearrangement joins TRBV2 to TRBJ1-5; D unresolved. The CDR3 loop spans 12 amino acids. Trimming shortened V by 6 bases and J by 4 bases, and 7 bases separated the two germline ends. CDR1 SNHLY and CDR2 FYNNEI come from the germline V gene. CDR3 in amino acids: CASRSLNQPQHF. CDR3 bases: TGTGCCAGCAGGAGTCTTAATCAGCCCCAGCATTTT.

There are many counts of this clonotype. The V and J genes are TRBV2 and TRBJ1-4; D unresolved. Germline-derived CDR1 and CDR2 are SNHLY and FYNNEI. Trimming left V 5 bases short and J 6 bases short, with 10 bases between. The CDR3 runs to 13 residues. CDR3 region: CASSQSQDEKLFF. In nucleotides, the CDR3 is TGTGCCAGCAGTCAAAGTCAGGATGAAAAACTGTTTTTT.

This clonotype appeared many times. CDR3 in amino acids: CASSIQGGTQPQHF. CDR3 nucleotide sequence: TGTGCCAGTAGTATACAAGGGGGCACTCAGCCCCAGCATTTT. This chain joins TRBV19 and TRBJ1-5, with 7 bases aligning to TRBD1. J was trimmed by 6 bases and V by 2 bases; bases with no gene match: 4. Germline-derived CDR1 and CDR2 are LNHDA and SQIVND (reference sequence). The CDR3 has 14 residues.

The V gene is TRBV6-1, the J gene TRBJ1-4, with D possibly TRBD1 on 5 matching bases. The CDR3 runs 15 residues. The germline gives CDR1 MNHNS, CDR2 SASEGT. The V and J ends lost 2 bases and 7 bases respectively, with 14 bases between them. The DNA of the CDR3 is TGTGCCAGCAGTGAATCGGGGGTGGGTTCTGAAAAACTGTTTTTT. Protein sequence: CASSESGVGSEKLFF.

In the case of this clonotype: A much larger clone lies one base from this, so it may be a read error. The CDR3 loop is CATRRRLGSTGELFF. The CDR3 DNA follows: TGCGCCACCCGGCGGCGGCTGGGTTCCACCGGGGAGCTGTTTTTT. The gene calls are TRBV5-1 and TRBJ2-2; D is uncertain. Germline loops: CDR1 SGHRS, CDR2 YFSETQ. V was shortened by 9 bases and J by 4 bases, with 19 bases between the two germline ends. The CDR3 contains 15 residues.

This rearrangement joins TRBV19 to TRBJ2-7; 7 bases map to TRBD1. The CDR3 is made up of 14 amino acids. The ends lost 5 bases at V and 7 bases at J; junction bases unmatched: 11. The germline V gene encodes CDR1 LNHDA and CDR2 SQIVND (reference sequence). The DNA of the CDR3 is TGTGCCAGTAGTTTTTACAGGGGAACGGATGAGCAGTACTTC. Its translation: CASSFYRGTDEQYF.

This clonotype was detected ten times or more. The chain links TRBV19 to TRBJ1-2; 9 bases match TRBD1. The V gene's germline CDR1 is LNHDA and CDR2 SQIVND (reference sequence). The CDR3 extends over 17 amino acids. The V segment lost 6 bases and the J segment 12 bases; nucleotides outside the gene matches: 23. The CDR3 protein is CASRRNVAGQGKYAHTF. The CDR3 region has the DNA TGTGCCAGTAGACGGAACGTTGCGGGACAGGGCAAATATGCTCACACCTTC.

This clonotype was seen many times. The CDR3 DNA follows: TGTGCCAGCTCATCTAGGGGACGGTCCTACGAGCAGTACTTC. Its translation: CASSSRGRSYEQYF. V and J are TRBV7-9 and TRBJ2-7; D is perhaps TRBD1 or TRBD2 (5 bases each). Deletions cut 8 bases from V and 1 base from J, with 15 bases between. Germline V gives CDR1 SEHNR, CDR2 FQNEAQ (reference sequence). The CDR3 extends over 14 amino acids.

This clonotype was counted ten times or more. The chain carries TRBV11-2 and TRBJ2-2, with D hard to call. Germline assignment: CDR1 SGHAT and CDR2 FQNNGV. The CDR3 has 14 amino acids. V lost 5 bases, J lost 4 bases, and 11 bases lay in between. The CDR3 bases are TGTGCCAGCAGCAACTCCCCTAGCACCGGGGAGCTGTTTTTT. Residues: CASSNSPSTGELFF.

This clonotype was counted many times. The CDR3 region has the DNA TGTGCCAGTAGTATGAATAGGGGACCCGGCGAAAAACTGTTTTTT. Protein: CASSMNRGPGEKLFF. The V call is TRBV19, the J call TRBJ1-4, with a possible D match to TRBD1 (5 bases). This CDR3 region has 15 residues. The V end lost 3 bases, the J end lost 8 bases, and 16 bases lay between the germline ends. The germline V gene has CDR1 LNHDA and CDR2 SQIVND (reference sequence).

This clonotype appeared a few times. V usage is TRBV7-8 and J usage is TRBJ2-5; 7 bases line up with TRBD2. Trimming at V came to 5 bases and at J to 0 bases, leaving 6 bases not matched to a gene. CDR1 and CDR2 (germline): SGHVS, FQNEAQ. The CDR3 is 15 amino acids. This CDR3 is CASSPLGGNQETQYF. The CDR3 bases are TGTGCCAGCAGCCCGCTGGGGGGGAACCAAGAGACCCAGTACTTC.

This clonotype showed up just a few times. This rearrangement joins TRBV24-1 to TRBJ2-1; maybe TRBD2 (7 bases). The V end was cut by 6 bases, the J end by 4 bases, with 15 bases between. Germline CDR1 is KGHDR and CDR2 is SFDVKD. The CDR3 length is 15 residues. Here the CDR3 DNA reads TGTGCCACCAGTCAGAGGGGGGGGTCTTACAATGAGCAGTTCTTC. This translates into CATSQRGGSYNEQFF.

This clonotype was detected ten times or more. At one end, the junction sequence differs from germline, possibly due to a read error. This chain uses TRBV7-9 with TRBJ2-1; 8 bases match TRBD2. Per the germline V gene, CDR1 is SEHNR and CDR2 is FQNEAQ (reference sequence). The CDR3 length is 14 residues. CDR3 region: CASSLEVSMGLVCF. For the CDR3, the DNA is TGTGCCAGCAGCTTAGAAGTATCCATGGGACTAGTGTGTTTC.

There are many counts of this clonotype. This chain joins TRBV5-1 and TRBJ2-3, with TRBD2 matching over 13 bases. Per the germline V gene, CDR1 is SGHRS and CDR2 is YFSETQ. This CDR3 is built from 14 residues. The trim removed 7 bases at V and 4 bases at J, leaving 3 bases unmatched. The CDR3 spells CASRTSGSSDTQYF. DNA for the CDR3: TGCGCCAGCCGGACTAGCGGGAGTTCAGATACGCAGTATTTT.

This clonotype has ten or more counts. Since the CDR3 does not end with the conserved phenylalanine or tryptophan, this likely comes from a read error. The genes are TRBV19 and TRBJ2-2; unclear D gene. With 4 bases removed from V and 1 base from J, the gap between germline ends came to 7 bases. The length of the CDR3 is 14 residues. From germline, CDR1 is LNHDA and CDR2 SQIVND (reference sequence). CDR3 nucleotide sequence: TGTGCCAGTAGTAAGGGTCTGAACACCGGGGAGCTGTTTCTT. Its protein is CASSKGLNTGELFL.

This rearrangement joins TRBV29-1 to TRBJ2-1; 9 bases agree with TRBD1. V shed 8 bases, J shed 8 bases, and the junction held 10 bases outside the gene matches. CDR3 length: 13 amino acids. Germline lookup yields CDR1 SQVTM and CDR2 ANQGSEA. As DNA, the CDR3 is TGCAGCCAAGCACCGGGACAGGGATATGAGCAGTTCTTC. This translates into CSQAPGQGYEQFF.

This rearrangement joins TRBV10-1 to TRBJ2-1; TRBD2 might be the D (5 bases). The CDR3 loop spans 13 amino acids. Germline CDR1 WNHNN, CDR2 SYGVQD (reference sequence). The V end was cut by 4 bases, the J end by 8 bases, with 12 bases between. The CDR3, as DNA: TGCGCCAGCAGTGGTCCTAGCTCCTATGAGCAGTTCTTC. Translated, it gives CASSGPSSYEQFF.